Shown below are 16 T cell receptor beta chains from a single sample sequenced in a study of early T cells in non-severe SARS-CoV-2 infection. TCRdb used MiXCR to reprocess the 5' RACE reads, holding one entry per CDR3 protein. The data show around 30,000 distinct CDR3 sequences, around 4.2% seen once. Sequencing was performed on whole blood. The source of these receptors is an adult who was a healthcare worker with PCR-confirmed SARS-CoV-2 infection or an uninfected control (not recorded which).

This clonotype was seen at least ten times. V and J are TRBV7-8 and TRBJ1-1; 9 bases map to TRBD1. V was clipped by 10 bases and J by 1 base; unmatched bases: 7. The CDR3 is 14 amino acids. The germline V gene encodes CDR1 SGHVS and CDR2 FQNEAQ. The CDR3 DNA sequence: TGTGCCACCAAACACAGGGGGCCGAACACTGAAGCTTTCTTT. The encoded protein is CATKHRGPNTEAFF.

This clonotype was seen many times. V usage is TRBV11-2 and J usage is TRBJ2-7; 9 bases agree with TRBD2. Germline CDR1 SGHAT, CDR2 FQNNGV. The CDR3 spans 17 residues. The junction had 15 bases not matched to a gene; V was cut back by 5 bases and J by 4 bases. CDR3 in DNA: TGTGCCAGCAGCCGGGATAGGGTGGCGGGAGGGAGGTACGAGCAGTACTTC. Translated, it gives CASSRDRVAGGRYEQYF. The full variable domain, rest sourced from reference TRBV11-2 and TRBJ2-7, is EAGVAQSPRYKIIEKRQSVAFWCNPISGHATLYWYQQILGQGPKLLIQFQNNGVVDDSQLPKDRFSAERLKGVDSTLKIQPAKLEDSAVYLCASSRDRVAGGRYEQYFGPGTRLTVT.

This clonotype came up many times. The CDR3 spells CASRTGPSTDTQYF. In nucleotides, the CDR3 is TGTGCCAGCCGCACTGGACCCTCCACAGATACGCAGTATTTT. V gene TRBV7-6 combines with J gene TRBJ2-3, with no clear D. The germline V and J ends were trimmed by 8 bases and 2 bases, with 14 bases remaining between them. The CDR3 sequence is 14 residues long. Germline CDR1 is SGHVS and CDR2 is FNYEAQ.

This clonotype was seen a few times. The chain links TRBV19 to TRBJ2-1; 11 nucleotides align to TRBD2. With V trimmed by 6 bases and J by 5 bases, 3 bases remained unmatched. This CDR3 spans 14 amino acids. The V gene's germline CDR1 is LNHDA and CDR2 SQIVND (reference sequence). The CDR3 loop reads CASSGTSGNNEQFF. As DNA, the CDR3 is TGTGCCAGTAGCGGGACTAGCGGTAACAATGAGCAGTTCTTC.

This clonotype has more than one count but fewer than ten. The genes are TRBV13 and TRBJ2-2; 7 bases fit TRBD2. V lost 5 bases to trimming and J lost 4 bases; unmatched junction nucleotides: 13. The CDR3 covers 17 residues. Germline-derived CDR1 and CDR2 are PRHDT and FYEKMQ (reference sequence). The CDR3: CASSPFDGRSRTGELFF. DNA for the CDR3: TGTGCCAGCAGCCCATTCGACGGGAGGTCCCGCACCGGGGAGCTGTTTTTT.

This clonotype has ten or more counts. The CDR3 protein is CSVERGDRGTYEQYF. The DNA of the CDR3 is TGCAGCGTTGAACGAGGCGACAGGGGGACCTACGAGCAGTACTTC. V gene TRBV29-1 combines with J gene TRBJ2-7; 9 nucleotides line up with TRBD1. Per germline, CDR1 SQVTM and CDR2 ANQGSEA. This CDR3 comprises 15 residues. Trimming removed 2 bases from V and 2 bases from J; junction bases left unmatched: 7.

This clonotype has a count of ten or more. The V call is TRBV28, the J call TRBJ1-4; weak D call: TRBD1 (5 bases). The germline V gene encodes CDR1 MDHEN and CDR2 SYDVKM. This CDR3 region has 16 residues. Between the trimmed V and J ends, which lost 1 base and 6 bases, there was a span of 15 bases. The CDR3 coding sequence is TGTGCCAGCAGTTTATCCGTCGGGGCGCATTATGAAAAACTGTTTTTT. This codes for CASSLSVGAHYEKLFF.

The chain uses TRBV20-1 and TRBJ2-5, with 15 bases fitting TRBD2. The CDR3 has 18 amino acids. Germline assignment: CDR1 DFQATT and CDR2 SNEGSKA (reference sequence). The junction had 11 bases not matched to a gene; V was cut back by 1 base and J by 5 bases. CDR3 amino acids: CSARGTTGLAGGGETQYF. CDR3 sequence (DNA): TGCAGTGCTAGAGGAACTACAGGACTAGCGGGAGGGGGTGAGACCCAGTACTTC.

Here the CDR3 reads CASRWSEGTDTQYF. Here the CDR3 DNA reads TGTGCCAGCCGATGGAGCGAAGGGACAGATACGCAGTATTTT. This chain links TRBV2 with TRBJ2-3; D is uncertain. Germline lookup yields CDR1 SNHLY and CDR2 FYNNEI. V was clipped by 8 bases and J by 3 bases, with 15 bases between them. This CDR3 contains 14 residues.

This clonotype was found many times. The chain combines TRBV7-2 with TRBJ2-1; 11 bases map to TRBD2. The CDR3 length is 16 residues. CDR1 is SGHTA, CDR2 FQGNSA, per germline. V gave up 1 base and J gave up 7 bases; unmatched junction bases: 6. The CDR3 DNA follows: TGTGCCAGCAGCTTAGGCCTAGCGGGAGGTTGGAATGAGCAGTTCTTC. As protein: CASSLGLAGGWNEQFF.

In this sample, this clonotype turned up many times. The rearrangement uses TRBV28 and TRBJ2-7; the D gene could be TRBD1 or TRBD2 (6 bases each). CDR1 is MDHEN and CDR2 is SYDVKM in the germline V gene. This CDR3 contains 14 residues. Trimming shortened V by 5 bases and J by 2 bases, and 13 bases separated the two germline ends. CDR3 in DNA: TGTGCCAGCAGTCGACCGGGGGCAGCCTACGAGCAGTACTTC. Amino acids: CASSRPGAAYEQYF.

This clonotype was observed many times. An end of the junction differs from the germline gene, which may be a read error. The chain recombines TRBV11-3 with TRBJ2-1; 11 positions agree with TRBD2. CDR3 length: 14 residues. The germline CDR1 and CDR2 sequences are SGHNT and YENEEA. This CDR3 is CASSLAGGDNEQFF. CDR3 nucleotide sequence: TGCGCCAGCAGCTTAGCGGGAGGGGACAATGAGCAGTTCTTC. Full variable domain (rest looked up from reference TRBV11-3 and TRBJ2-1): EAGVVQSPRYKIIEKKQPVAFWCNPISGHNTLYWYLQNLGQGPELLIRYENEEAVDDSQLPKDRFSAERLKGVDSTLKIQPAELGDSAVYLCASSLAGGDNEQFFGPGTRLTVL.

In this sample, this clonotype turned up many times. The V call is TRBV20-1, the J call TRBJ2-1; TRBD2 matches 14 bases. The CDR3 covers 14 residues. Germline-derived CDR1 and CDR2 are DFQATT and SNEGSKA (reference sequence). After removal of 6 bases from V and 6 bases from J, the junction contained 4 bases not matched to a gene. The CDR3 coding sequence is TGCAGTGCGAGGGGGACTAGCGGGAGCAATGAGCAGTTCTTC. Residues: CSARGTSGSNEQFF.

The chain employs TRBV28 and TRBJ1-2; TRBD1 aligns across 9 bases. CDR3 length equals 14 residues. Germline V gene sequence: CDR1 MDHEN, CDR2 SYDVKM. V dropped 3 bases and J dropped 6; count of bases not matched to a gene: 5. The CDR3 is CASSFWDREDGYTF. CDR3 DNA: TGTGCCAGCAGTTTCTGGGACAGGGAGGATGGCTACACCTTC.

This clonotype was seen a few times. The chain combines TRBV4-2 with TRBJ1-1; 7 nucleotides line up with TRBD1. Germline-derived CDR1 and CDR2 are LGHNA and YNFKEQ. V gave up 3 bases and J gave up 8 bases; unmatched junction bases: 12. There are 15 residues in the CDR3. The CDR3 loop reads CASSQANRGAPEAFF. The DNA for the CDR3 is TGTGCCAGCAGCCAGGCTAACAGGGGCGCCCCAGAAGCTTTCTTT.

This clonotype has ten or more counts. V gene TRBV30 combines with J gene TRBJ1-3; D remains ambiguous. CDR1 GTSNPN and CDR2 SVGIG come from the germline V gene (reference sequence). CDR3 length equals 16 residues. V shed 2 bases and J shed 0 bases, with 14 bases lying between them. CDR3 in amino acids: CAWSPWGSNSGNTIYF. CDR3 DNA sequence: TGTGCCTGGAGTCCATGGGGAAGTAACTCTGGAAACACCATATATTTT. Full variable domain (rest looked up from reference TRBV30 and TRBJ1-3): SQTIHQWPATLVQPVGSPLSLECTVEGTSNPNLYWYRQAAGRGLQLLFYSVGIGQISSEVPQNLSASRPQDRQFILSSKKLLLSDSGFYLCAWSPWGSNSGNTIYFGEGSWLTVV.